Listed below are T cell receptor beta chains from one sample, sequenced in a study of blood T cell repertoires in COVID-19. Clones were read by immunoSEQ multiplex PCR, and TCRdb kept only the in-frame ones, dropping some. The data hold about 200,000 clones, with approximately 86% observed a single time. The source material was PBMCs or T cells enriched from blood (not recorded which). All receptors come from a woman aged 40 to 50 in a cohort exposed to, infected with or recovered from COVID-19 (not recorded which). Each CDR3 is given with its conserved first and last residue. A D gene is named only where the DNA matches it firmly. Clone size appears in some rows only: once, few, many, or a class for an expanded clone.

>once|-|TRBJ1-2|TRBV28
CASSPHSAGYTF
TGTGCCAGCAGTCCCCACAGTGCGGGCTACACCTTC
>once|TRBD1|TRBJ1-5|TRBV7-9
CASSFWGQGFNQPQHF
TGTGCCAGCAGCTTCTGGGGACAGGGCTTCAATCAGCCCCAGCATTTT
>-|-|TRBJ2-5|TRBV19
CASSIKETQYF
TGTGCCAGTAGTATTAAAGAGACCCAGTACTTC
>-|TRBD1|TRBJ2-5|TRBV15
CATSSTGVGETQYF
TGTGCCACCAGCTCCACAGGGGTGGGAGAGACCCAGTACTTC
>once|-|TRBJ1-1|TRBV9
CASSPKGQMYTEAFF
TGTGCCAGCAGCCCCAAAGGACAGATGTACACTGAAGCTTTCTTT
>-|TRBD1|TRBJ2-2|TRBV6-2/TRBV6-3
CASSYQDRARELFF
TGTGCCAGCAGTTACCAGGACAGGGCTCGGGAGCTGTTTTTT
>-|-|TRBJ2-5|TRBV7-2
CASSFQPGVGETQYF
TGTGCCAGCAGCTTTCAGCCGGGAGTGGGAGAGACCCAGTACTTC
>-|-|TRBJ1-2|TRBV2
CASEGDNYGYTF
TGTGCCAGCGAGGGGGACAACTATGGCTACACCTTC
>-|-|TRBJ1-5|TRBV5-1
CASSLGQNNQPQHF
TGCGCCAGCAGCTTGGGTCAGAACAATCAGCCCCAGCATTTT
>few|TRBD1|TRBJ1-3|TRBV19
CASSIDLDRDLGNTIYF
TGTGCCAGTAGTATAGATTTGGACAGGGATCTTGGAAACACCATATATTTT
>-|TRBD1|TRBJ2-1|TRBV5-1
CASSAGDRGNEQFF
TGCGCCAGCAGCGCCGGAGACAGGGGAAATGAGCAGTTCTTC
>-|-|TRBJ1-1|TRBV19
CASSARYGAANTEAFF
TGTGCCAGTAGTGCCCGATATGGAGCTGCGAACACTGAAGCTTTCTTT
>-|-|TRBJ1-2|TRBV7-2
CASRGPLNYGYTF
TGTGCCAGCCGAGGGCCATTGAACTATGGCTACACCTTC
>few|TRBD1|TRBJ2-5|TRBV19
CASSSRTGFQETQYF
TGTGCCAGTAGTTCCCGGACAGGTTTCCAAGAGACCCAGTACTTC
>-|-|TRBJ1-4|TRBV9
CASSVTGLTNEKLFF
TGTGCCAGCAGCGTCACAGGGCTCACTAATGAAAAACTGTTTTTT
>once|-|TRBJ2-1|TRBV7-9
CASRDRRDEQFF
TGTGCCAGCAGGGACAGAAGGGATGAGCAGTTCTTC
>-|TRBD2|TRBJ2-5|TRBV10-3
CAIKRTSGSETQYF
TGTGCCATCAAAAGGACTAGCGGGAGTGAGACCCAGTACTTC
>-|TRBD2|TRBJ2-1|TRBV7-8
CASSKRLAPSSYNEQFF
TGTGCCAGCAGCAAAAGACTAGCGCCGAGCTCCTACAATGAGCAGTTCTTC
>-|-|TRBJ2-7|TRBV9
CASSVGAGNYEQYF
TGTGCCAGCAGCGTAGGTGCAGGGAACTACGAGCAGTACTTC
>-|-|TRBJ2-7|TRBV28
CASSTPGLRYEQYF
TGTGCCAGCAGTACACCGGGACTTAGATACGAGCAGTACTTC
>-|TRBD1|TRBJ1-1|TRBV3-1/TRBV3-2
CASSRGQGRPEAFF
TGTGCCAGCAGCCGCGGACAGGGTCGCCCTGAAGCTTTCTTT
>-|TRBD1|TRBJ1-3|TRBV28
CASRTGTGNTIYF
TGTGCCTCTAGGACAGGGACTGGAAACACCATATATTTT
>-|-|TRBJ2-7|TRBV6-5
CASSYEVGGYEQYF
TGTGCCAGCAGTTACGAGGTCGGGGGCTACGAGCAGTACTTC
>-|-|TRBJ2-5|TRBV6-2/TRBV6-3
CASSYDPWTNPQETQYF
TGTGCCAGCAGTTACGACCCCTGGACTAACCCCCAAGAGACCCAGTACTTC
>-|-|TRBJ2-4|TRBV13
CASREGSGNIQYF
TGTGCCAGCAGGGAGGGGAGTGGGAACATTCAGTACTTC
>-|-|TRBJ2-1|TRBV29-1
CSVEEDMPFF
TGCAGCGTTGAAGAAGACATGCCGTTCTTC
>few|TRBD2|TRBJ2-5|TRBV4-1
CASSQVASGGMPSEETQYF
TGCGCCAGCAGCCAAGTGGCTAGCGGGGGGATGCCCAGCGAAGAGACCCAGTACTTC
>-|TRBD2|TRBJ2-1|TRBV10-2
CASRSDVAGGGFF
TGCGCCAGCAGGTCCGATGTAGCGGGAGGGGGGTTCTTC
>-|-|TRBJ1-1|TRBV18
CASSPYRDDTEAFF
TGTGCCAGCTCACCATACAGGGACGACACTGAAGCTTTCTTT
>-|-|TRBJ2-2|TRBV24-1
CATSDLSRGDTGELFF
TGTGCCACCAGTGATTTGTCCAGGGGTGATACCGGGGAGCTGTTTTTT
>-|TRBD1|TRBJ1-1|TRBV27
CASSLSGQGMNTEAFF
TGTGCCAGCAGTTTATCCGGACAGGGGATGAACACTGAAGCTTTCTTT
>few|-|TRBJ1-4|TRBV5-1
CASSFGTTLDEKLFF
TGCGCCAGCAGCTTCGGGACAACCTTAGACGAAAAACTGTTTTTT
>-|TRBD1|TRBJ1-5|TRBV4-1
CASSRGQGMSNQPQHF
TGCGCCAGCAGCCGTGGACAGGGGATGAGCAATCAGCCCCAGCATTTT